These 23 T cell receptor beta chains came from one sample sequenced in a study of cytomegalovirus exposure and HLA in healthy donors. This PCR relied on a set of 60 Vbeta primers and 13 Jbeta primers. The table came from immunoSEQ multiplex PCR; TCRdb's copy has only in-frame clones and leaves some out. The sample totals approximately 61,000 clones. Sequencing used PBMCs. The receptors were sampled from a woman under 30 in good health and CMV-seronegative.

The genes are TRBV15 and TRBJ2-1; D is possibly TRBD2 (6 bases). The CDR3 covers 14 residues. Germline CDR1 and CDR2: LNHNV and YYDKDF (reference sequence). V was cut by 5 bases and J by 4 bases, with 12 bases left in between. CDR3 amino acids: CATSWNSGYNEQFF. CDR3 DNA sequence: TGTGCCACCAGCTGGAATAGCGGATACAATGAGCAGTTCTTC.

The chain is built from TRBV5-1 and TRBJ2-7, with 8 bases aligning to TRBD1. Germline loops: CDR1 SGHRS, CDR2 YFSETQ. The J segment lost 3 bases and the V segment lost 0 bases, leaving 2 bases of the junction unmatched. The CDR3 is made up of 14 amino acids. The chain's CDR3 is CASSLVTGGYEQYF. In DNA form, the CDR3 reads TGCGCCAGCAGCTTGGTCACAGGGGGCTACGAGCAGTACTTC.

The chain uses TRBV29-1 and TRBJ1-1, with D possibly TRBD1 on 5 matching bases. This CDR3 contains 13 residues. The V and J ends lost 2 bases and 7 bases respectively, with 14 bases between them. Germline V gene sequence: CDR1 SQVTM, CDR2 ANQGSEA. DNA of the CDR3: TGCAGCGTTGAACCCAGGGAAGTGAGTGAAGCTTTCTTT. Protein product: CSVEPREVSEAFF.

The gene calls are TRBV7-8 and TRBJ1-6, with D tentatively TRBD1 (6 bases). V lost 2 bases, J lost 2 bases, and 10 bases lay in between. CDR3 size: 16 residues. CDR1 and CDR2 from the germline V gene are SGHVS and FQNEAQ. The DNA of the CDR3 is TGTGCCAGCAGCTTAATTCAGGGGACCTATAATTCACCCCTCCACTTT. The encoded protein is CASSLIQGTYNSPLHF.

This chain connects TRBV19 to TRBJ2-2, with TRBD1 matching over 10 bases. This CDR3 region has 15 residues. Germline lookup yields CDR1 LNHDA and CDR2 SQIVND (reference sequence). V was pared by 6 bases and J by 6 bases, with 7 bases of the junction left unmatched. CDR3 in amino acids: CASRWGQGYAGELFF. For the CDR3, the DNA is TGTGCCAGTAGGTGGGGACAGGGGTATGCCGGGGAGCTGTTTTTT.

CDR3 in DNA: TGTGCCAGCAGCTTCCCTAGCGGGGGGAACTACGAGCAGTACTTC. It codes for CASSFPSGGNYEQYF. The rearrangement joins TRBV11-2 to TRBJ2-7; 11 positions match TRBD2. Germline values: CDR1 SGHAT, CDR2 FQNNGV. J lost 3 bases, V lost 3 bases, and 4 bases had no gene match. The CDR3 runs to 15 residues.

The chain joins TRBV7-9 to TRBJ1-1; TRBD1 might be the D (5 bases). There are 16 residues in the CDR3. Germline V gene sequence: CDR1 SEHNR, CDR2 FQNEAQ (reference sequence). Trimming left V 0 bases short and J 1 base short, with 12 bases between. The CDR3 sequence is CASSLATVDGNTEAFF. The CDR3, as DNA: TGTGCCAGCAGCTTAGCGACAGTAGATGGGAACACTGAAGCTTTCTTT. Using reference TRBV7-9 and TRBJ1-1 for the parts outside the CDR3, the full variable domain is DTGVSQNPRHKITKRGQNVTFRCDPISEHNRLYWYRQTLGQGPEFLTYFQNEAQLEKSRLLSDRFSAERPKGSFSTLEIQRTEQGDSAMYLCASSLATVDGNTEAFFGQGTRLTVV.

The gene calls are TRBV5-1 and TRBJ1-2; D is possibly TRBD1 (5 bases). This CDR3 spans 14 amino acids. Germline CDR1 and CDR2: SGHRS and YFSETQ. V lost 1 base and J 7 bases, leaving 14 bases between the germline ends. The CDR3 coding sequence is TGCGCCAGCAGCTTGTTTGAGCAGGGTGGTGGCTACACCTTC. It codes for CASSLFEQGGGYTF. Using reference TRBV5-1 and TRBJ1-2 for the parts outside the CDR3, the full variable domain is KAGVTQTPRYLIKTRGQQVTLSCSPISGHRSVSWYQQTPGQGLQFLFEYFSETQRNKGNFPGRFSGRQFSNSRSEMNVSTLELGDSALYLCASSLFEQGGGYTFGSGTRLTVV.

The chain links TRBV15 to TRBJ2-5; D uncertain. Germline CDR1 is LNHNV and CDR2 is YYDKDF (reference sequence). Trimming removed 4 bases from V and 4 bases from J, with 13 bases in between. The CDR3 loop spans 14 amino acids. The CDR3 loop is CATSTPPLRETQYF. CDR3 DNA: TGTGCCACCAGCACCCCACCTCTAAGAGAGACCCAGTACTTC.

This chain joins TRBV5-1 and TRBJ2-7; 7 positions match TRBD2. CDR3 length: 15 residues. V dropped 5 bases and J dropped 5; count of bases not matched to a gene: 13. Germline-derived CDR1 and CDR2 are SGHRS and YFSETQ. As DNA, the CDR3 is TGCGCCAGCAGTCCCGGGGAGGGAGGGCCTAACGAGCAGTACTTC. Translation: CASSPGEGGPNEQYF. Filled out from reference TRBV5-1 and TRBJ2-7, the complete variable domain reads KAGVTQTPRYLIKTRGQQVTLSCSPISGHRSVSWYQQTPGQGLQFLFEYFSETQRNKGNFPGRFSGRQFSNSRSEMNVSTLELGDSALYLCASSPGEGGPNEQYFGPGTRLTVT.

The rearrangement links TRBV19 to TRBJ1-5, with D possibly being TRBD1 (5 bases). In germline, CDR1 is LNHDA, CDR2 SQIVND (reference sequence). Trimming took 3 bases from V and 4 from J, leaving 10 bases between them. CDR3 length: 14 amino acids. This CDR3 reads CASSISSGNQPQHF. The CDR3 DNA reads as TGTGCCAGTAGTATCTCCTCAGGGAATCAGCCCCAGCATTTT.

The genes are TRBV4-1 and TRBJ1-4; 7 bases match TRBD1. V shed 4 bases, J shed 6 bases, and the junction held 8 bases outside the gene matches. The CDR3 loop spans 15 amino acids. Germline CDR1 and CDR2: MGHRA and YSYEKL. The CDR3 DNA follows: TGCGCCAGCAGCCGCCCCGGGACAGCTGATGAAAAACTGTTTTTT. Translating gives CASSRPGTADEKLFF.

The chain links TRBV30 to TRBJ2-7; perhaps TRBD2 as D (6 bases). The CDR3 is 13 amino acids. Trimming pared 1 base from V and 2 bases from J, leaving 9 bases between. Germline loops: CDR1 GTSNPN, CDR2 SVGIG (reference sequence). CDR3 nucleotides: TGTGCCTGGAGTGAGGGACTTACCTACGAGCAGTACTTC. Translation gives CAWSEGLTYEQYF. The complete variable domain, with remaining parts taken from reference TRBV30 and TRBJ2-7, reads SQTIHQWPATLVQPVGSPLSLECTVEGTSNPNLYWYRQAAGRGLQLLFYSVGIGQISSEVPQNLSASRPQDRQFILSSKKLLLSDSGFYLCAWSEGLTYEQYFGPGTRLTVT.

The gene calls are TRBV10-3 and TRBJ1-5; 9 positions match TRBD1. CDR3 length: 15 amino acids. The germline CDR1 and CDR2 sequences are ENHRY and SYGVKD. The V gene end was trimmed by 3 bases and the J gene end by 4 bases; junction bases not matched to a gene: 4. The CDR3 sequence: CAISDFGQGNQPQHF. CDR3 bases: TGTGCCATCAGTGACTTCGGACAGGGGAATCAGCCCCAGCATTTT.

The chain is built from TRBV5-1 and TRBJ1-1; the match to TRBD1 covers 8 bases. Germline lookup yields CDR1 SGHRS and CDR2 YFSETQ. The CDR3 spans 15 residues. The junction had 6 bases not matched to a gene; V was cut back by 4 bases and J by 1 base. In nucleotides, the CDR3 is TGCGCCAGCAGCCCGTTGGGACAGGAGAACACTGAAGCTTTCTTT. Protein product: CASSPLGQENTEAFF.

The CDR3 here is CSVTSGGRSTDTQYF. The DNA for the CDR3 is TGCAGCGTTACAAGCGGGGGGCGCAGCACAGATACGCAGTATTTT. This chain joins TRBV29-1 and TRBJ2-3, with 9 bases lining up with TRBD2. V lost 5 bases to trimming and J lost 0 bases; unmatched junction nucleotides: 6. Germline V gene data show CDR1 as SQVTM and CDR2 as ANQGSEA. This CDR3 has 15 residues.

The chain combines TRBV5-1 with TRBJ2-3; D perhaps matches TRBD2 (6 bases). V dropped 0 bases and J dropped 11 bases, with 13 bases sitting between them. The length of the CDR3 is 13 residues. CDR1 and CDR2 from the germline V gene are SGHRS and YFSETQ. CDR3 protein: CASSLAGAEGQYF. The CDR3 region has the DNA TGCGCCAGCAGCTTGGCCGGTGCGGAGGGGCAGTATTTT.

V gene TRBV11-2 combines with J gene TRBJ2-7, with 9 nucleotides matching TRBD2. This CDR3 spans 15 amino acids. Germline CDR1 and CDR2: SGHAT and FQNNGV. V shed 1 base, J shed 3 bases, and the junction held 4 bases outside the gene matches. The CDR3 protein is CASSLVPTSGYEQYF. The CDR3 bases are TGTGCCAGCAGCTTAGTACCGACTAGCGGCTACGAGCAGTACTTC.

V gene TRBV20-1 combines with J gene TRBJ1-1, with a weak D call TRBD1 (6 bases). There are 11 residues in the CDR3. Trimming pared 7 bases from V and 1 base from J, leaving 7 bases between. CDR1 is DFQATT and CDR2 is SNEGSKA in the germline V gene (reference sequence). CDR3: CSEGGNTEAFF. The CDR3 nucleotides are TGCAGTGAAGGGGGGAACACTGAAGCTTTCTTT.

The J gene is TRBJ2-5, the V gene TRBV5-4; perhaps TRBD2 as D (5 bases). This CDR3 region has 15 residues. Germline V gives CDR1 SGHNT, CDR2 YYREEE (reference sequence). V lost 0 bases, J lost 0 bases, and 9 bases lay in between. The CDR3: CASSLGTGYQETQYF. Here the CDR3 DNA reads TGTGCCAGCAGCTTGGGGACTGGGTACCAAGAGACCCAGTACTTC.

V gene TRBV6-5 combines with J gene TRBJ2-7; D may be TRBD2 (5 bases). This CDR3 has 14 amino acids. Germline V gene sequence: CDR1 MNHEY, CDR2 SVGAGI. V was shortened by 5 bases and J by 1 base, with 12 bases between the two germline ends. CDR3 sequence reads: CASSIGGRSYEQYF. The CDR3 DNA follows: TGTGCCAGCAGTATAGGAGGCCGGTCCTACGAGCAGTACTTC.

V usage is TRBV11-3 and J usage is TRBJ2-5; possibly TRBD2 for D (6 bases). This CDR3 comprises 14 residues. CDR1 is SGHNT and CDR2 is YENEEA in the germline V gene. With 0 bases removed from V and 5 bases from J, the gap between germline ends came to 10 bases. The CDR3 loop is CASSLEPGGETQYF. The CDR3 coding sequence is TGTGCCAGCAGCTTAGAACCCGGAGGGGAGACCCAGTACTTC.

CDR3 nucleotide sequence: TGCGCCAGCAGCCAAGAAGATCCCGCCTCGGGCTACGAGCAGTACTTC. Protein: CASSQEDPASGYEQYF. V and J are TRBV4-1 and TRBJ2-7; D is ambiguous. V was clipped by 0 bases and J by 3 bases, with 15 bases between them. CDR3 length equals 16 residues. Looked up from germline, CDR1 is MGHRA and CDR2 is YSYEKL.